Below, 11 T cell receptor beta chains from the same sample are listed, as sequenced in a study of spatial heterogeneity in lung cancer. Stated time point: blood taken at disease recurrence. Unsorted whole RNA of tumor, nontumor lung or frozen PBMC was sequenced. Each CDR3 protein gets one entry after TCRdb re-called the 5' RACE reads with MiXCR. The sample yields approximately 10,000 distinct CDR3 sequences, 3.5% to 4% seen once. The material was PBMCs, obtained at recurrence. The receptors were sampled from a female donor with early-stage non-small cell lung cancer.

This clonotype was detected many times. This beta chain turned up in a library designed for alpha chains; as an off-target read, its abundance says little. J is TRBJ2-7 and V is TRBV28, with 7 nucleotides matching TRBD2. The V gene's germline CDR1 is MDHEN and CDR2 SYDVKM. V was clipped by 4 bases and J by 0 bases; unmatched bases: 9. The CDR3 runs 16 residues. CDR3 coding DNA: TGTGCCAGCAGTTCCACCTACCGGGGGGACTCCTACGAGCAGTACTTC. Translating it yields CASSSTYRGDSYEQYF.

At least ten counts were recorded for this clonotype. With the library built for alpha chains, this beta chain is off target and its frequency is not meaningful. The J gene is TRBJ2-5, the V gene TRBV20-1; D uncertain. Trimming stripped 3 bases from V and 2 bases from J, with 7 bases between. The length of the CDR3 is 12 residues. Looked up from germline, CDR1 is DFQATT and CDR2 is SNEGSKA (reference sequence). CDR3 nucleotide sequence: TGCAGTGCTAGTCGCAGTCAAGAGACCCAGTACTTC. As protein: CSASRSQETQYF.

This clonotype was detected many times. Because the library targeted alpha chains, this beta chain is an off-target read whose size means little. The J gene is TRBJ2-2, the V gene TRBV30; possibly TRBD2 for D (5 bases). Germline V CDR1 and CDR2: GTSNPN, SVGIG (reference sequence). The CDR3 loop spans 14 amino acids. The V end was cut by 0 bases, the J end by 1 base, with 6 bases between. The CDR3 sequence: CAWSVRGNTGELFF. The CDR3 bases are TGTGCCTGGAGTGTCCGGGGGAACACCGGGGAGCTGTTTTTT.

This clonotype was observed a handful of times. This beta chain is an unintended read in a library built for alpha chains; its size means little. V and J are TRBV2 and TRBJ2-1; TRBD1 is a possible D gene (6 bases). Germline-derived CDR1 and CDR2 are SNHLY and FYNNEI. The CDR3 runs to 15 residues. Between the trimmed V and J ends, which lost 7 bases and 0 bases, there was a span of 13 bases. The CDR3 DNA is TGTGCCAGCACCCCAACAGGGAGCTCCTACAATGAGCAGTTCTTC. Its protein is CASTPTGSSYNEQFF.

This clonotype is judged medium-sized. This beta chain is a stray read from a library made for alpha chains; its abundance is not meaningful. This rearrangement joins TRBV29-1 to TRBJ2-3; 10 bases line up with TRBD2. The CDR3 length is 14 residues. Trimming at V came to 4 bases and at J to 0 bases, leaving 1 base not matched to a gene. Germline assignment: CDR1 SQVTM and CDR2 ANQGSEA. CDR3 coding DNA: TGCAGCGTTGCTAGCGGGGGAAGCACAGATACGCAGTATTTT. This translates into CSVASGGSTDTQYF.

This clonotype occurred many times. The size of this beta chain means little, since it is a stray read in a library made for alpha chains. The V and J genes are TRBV7-2 and TRBJ2-3; D call uncertain. Germline assignment: CDR1 SGHTA and CDR2 FQGNSA. With 4 bases removed from V and 0 bases from J, the gap between germline ends came to 8 bases. The CDR3 is 14 amino acids. The CDR3 reads CASSYLGSTDTQYF. Written as DNA, the CDR3 is TGTGCCAGCAGCTACTTGGGGAGCACAGATACGCAGTATTTT.

With respect to this clonotype: This beta chain represents an off-target read in a library built for alpha chains; its size is of limited meaning. The J gene is TRBJ2-3, the V gene TRBV12-5; the D gene is possibly TRBD1 (5 bases). Trimming removed 5 bases at V and 0 bases at J, with 12 bases between. Germline assignment: CDR1 LGHNT and CDR2 FRNRAP. This CDR3 is 15 amino acids long. Here the CDR3 reads CASGIRQPSTDTQYF. CDR3 DNA sequence: TGTGCTAGTGGTATACGACAGCCTAGCACAGATACGCAGTATTTT. Full variable domain (missing parts from reference TRBV12-5 and TRBJ2-3): DARVTQTPRHKVTEMGQEVTMRCQPILGHNTVFWYRQTMMQGLELLAYFRNRAPLDDSGMPKDRFSAEMPDATLATLKIQPSEPRDSAVYFCASGIRQPSTDTQYFGPGTRLTVL.

This clonotype has at least ten counts. This beta chain was picked up by a library intended for alpha chains and is off target, so its count carries little meaning. The CDR3 is CASRFQRGTTDTQYF. DNA of the CDR3: TGTGCCAGCAGGTTTCAGCGGGGGACCACAGATACGCAGTATTTT. This sequence joins TRBV7-2 and TRBJ2-3; the match to TRBD2 covers 8 bases. V shed 6 bases, J shed 2 bases, and the junction held 7 bases outside the gene matches. Germline V gene sequence: CDR1 SGHTA, CDR2 FQGNSA. The CDR3 has 15 amino acids.

This clonotype has at least ten counts. Since the library was made to target alpha chains, this beta chain is a stray read and its abundance is not meaningful. This sequence joins TRBV4-1 and TRBJ2-1; D gene ambiguous. The ends were cut back, 3 bases at V and 0 bases at J, with 12 bases in the middle. The CDR3 totals 16 residues. Germline V lookup: CDR1 MGHRA, CDR2 YSYEKL. CDR3 residues: CASSQLDILSYNEQFF. CDR3 DNA: TGCGCCAGCAGCCAGCTCGATATCCTCTCCTACAATGAGCAGTTCTTC.

This clonotype showed up many times. This beta chain is off target for a library built for alpha chains, so its abundance means little. The CDR3 nucleotides read TGCAGCGTTCTCCCAGGGTGGAACACTGAAGCTTTCTTT. Residues: CSVLPGWNTEAFF. The chain has TRBV29-1 and TRBJ1-1; TRBD1 might be the D (5 bases). V was clipped by 5 bases and J by 1 base, with 11 bases between them. Germline CDR1 and CDR2: SQVTM and ANQGSEA. This CDR3 region has 13 residues.

By sample share, this clonotype is medium-sized. A library prepared for alpha chains yielded this beta chain as an off-target read; its size is of little meaning. The gene calls are TRBV20-1 and TRBJ2-7; D is ambiguous. The germline gives CDR1 DFQATT, CDR2 SNEGSKA (reference sequence). The V end was cut by 0 bases, the J end by 3 bases, with 15 bases between. This CDR3 has 15 amino acids. The CDR3 sequence is CSARERHTARYEQYF. Here the CDR3 DNA reads TGCAGTGCTAGAGAGAGGCACACCGCCCGCTACGAGCAGTACTTC.